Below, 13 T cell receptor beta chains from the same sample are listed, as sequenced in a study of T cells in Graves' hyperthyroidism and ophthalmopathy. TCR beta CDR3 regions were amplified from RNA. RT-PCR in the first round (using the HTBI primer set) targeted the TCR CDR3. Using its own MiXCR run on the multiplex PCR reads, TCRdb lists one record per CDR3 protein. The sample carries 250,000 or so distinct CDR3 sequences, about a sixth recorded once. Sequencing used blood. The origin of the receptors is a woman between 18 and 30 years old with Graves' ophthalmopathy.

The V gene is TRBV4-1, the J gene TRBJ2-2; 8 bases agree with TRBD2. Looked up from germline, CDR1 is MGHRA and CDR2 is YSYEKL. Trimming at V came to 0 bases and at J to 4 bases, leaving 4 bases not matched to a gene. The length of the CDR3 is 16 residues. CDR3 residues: CASSQEGRGATGELFF. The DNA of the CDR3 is TGCGCCAGCAGCCAAGAAGGGCGGGGGGCCACCGGGGAGCTGTTTTTT.

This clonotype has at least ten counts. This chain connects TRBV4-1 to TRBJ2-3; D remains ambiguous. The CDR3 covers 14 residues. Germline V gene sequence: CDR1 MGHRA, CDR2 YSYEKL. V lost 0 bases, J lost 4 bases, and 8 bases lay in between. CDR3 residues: CASSQEEFADTQYF. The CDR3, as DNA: TGCGCCAGCAGCCAAGAGGAGTTCGCAGATACGCAGTATTTT.

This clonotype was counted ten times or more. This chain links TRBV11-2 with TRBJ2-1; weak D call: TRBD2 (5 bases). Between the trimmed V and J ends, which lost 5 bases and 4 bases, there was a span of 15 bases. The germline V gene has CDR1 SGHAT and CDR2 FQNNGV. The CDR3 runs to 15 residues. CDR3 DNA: TGTGCCAGCAGCCCCCGGGATTATACTTACAATGAGCAGTTCTTC. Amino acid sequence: CASSPRDYTYNEQFF.

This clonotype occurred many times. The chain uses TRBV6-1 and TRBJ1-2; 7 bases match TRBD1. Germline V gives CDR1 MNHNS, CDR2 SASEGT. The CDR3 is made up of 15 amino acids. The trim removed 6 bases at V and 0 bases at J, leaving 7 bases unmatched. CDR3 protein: CASSLGQASNYGYTF. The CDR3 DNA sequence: TGTGCCAGCAGCCTAGGACAGGCGTCTAACTATGGCTACACCTTC.

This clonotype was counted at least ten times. CDR3 coding DNA: TGTGCCAGCAGATCAACCAGGACAGGGGCGCTGCAGCAGTACTTC. It encodes CASRSTRTGALQQYF. The J gene is TRBJ2-7, the V gene TRBV6-1; 9 positions match TRBD1. After removal of 6 bases from V and 8 bases from J, the junction contained 14 bases not matched to a gene. Germline CDR1 MNHNS, CDR2 SASEGT. This CDR3 is built from 15 residues.

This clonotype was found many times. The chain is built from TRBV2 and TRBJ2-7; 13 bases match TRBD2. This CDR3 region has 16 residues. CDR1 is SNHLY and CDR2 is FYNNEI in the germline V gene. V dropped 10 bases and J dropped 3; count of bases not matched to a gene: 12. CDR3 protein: CATSGTSGILGYEQYF. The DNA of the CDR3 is TGTGCCACCTCCGGGACTAGCGGGATTCTTGGCTACGAGCAGTACTTC.

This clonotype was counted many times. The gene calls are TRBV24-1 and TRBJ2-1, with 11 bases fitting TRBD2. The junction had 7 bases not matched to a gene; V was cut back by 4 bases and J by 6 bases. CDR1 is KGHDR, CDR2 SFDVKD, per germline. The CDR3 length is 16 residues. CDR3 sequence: CATSEQTGTSGNEQFF. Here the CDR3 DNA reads TGTGCCACCAGTGAACAGACCGGGACTAGCGGCAATGAGCAGTTCTTC.

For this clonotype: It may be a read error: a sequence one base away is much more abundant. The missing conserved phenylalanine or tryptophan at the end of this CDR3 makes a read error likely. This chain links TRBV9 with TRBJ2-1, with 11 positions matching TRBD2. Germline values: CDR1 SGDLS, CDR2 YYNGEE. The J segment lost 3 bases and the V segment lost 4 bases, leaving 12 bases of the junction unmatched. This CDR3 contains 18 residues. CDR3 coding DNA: TGTGCCAGCAGCCCCTGGGGGTCCGGGACTAGCGGCTACAATGAGCAGTTCTCC. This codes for CASSPWGSGTSGYNEQFS.

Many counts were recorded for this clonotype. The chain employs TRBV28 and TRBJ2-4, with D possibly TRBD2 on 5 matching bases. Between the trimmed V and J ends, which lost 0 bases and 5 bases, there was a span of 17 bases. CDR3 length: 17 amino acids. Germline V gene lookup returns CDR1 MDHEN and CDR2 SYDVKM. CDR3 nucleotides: TGTGCCAGCAGTTTATGGTTGGAGGACCCCCGCCAAAACATTCAGTACTTC. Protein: CASSLWLEDPRQNIQYF.

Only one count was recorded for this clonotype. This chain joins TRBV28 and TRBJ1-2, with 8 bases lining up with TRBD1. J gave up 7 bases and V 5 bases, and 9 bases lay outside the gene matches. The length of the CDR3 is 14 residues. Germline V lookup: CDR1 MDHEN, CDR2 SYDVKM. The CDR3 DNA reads TGTGCCAGCAGTGGCGCCGACAGGGGAACTGGCTACACCTTC. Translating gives CASSGADRGTGYTF.

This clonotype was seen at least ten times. The CDR3 sequence: CASRSRAIGEAFF. The CDR3 coding sequence is TGTGCCAGCAGATCCCGGGCTATCGGTGAAGCTTTCTTT. The V and J genes are TRBV2 and TRBJ1-1; D uncertain. Deletions cut 6 bases from V and 7 bases from J, with 15 bases between. Germline lookup yields CDR1 SNHLY and CDR2 FYNNEI. The CDR3 length is 13 residues.

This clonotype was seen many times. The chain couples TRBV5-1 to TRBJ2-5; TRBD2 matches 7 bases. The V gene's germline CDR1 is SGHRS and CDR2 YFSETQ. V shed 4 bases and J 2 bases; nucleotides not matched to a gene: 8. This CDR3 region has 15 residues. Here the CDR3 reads CASSRASGAQETQYF. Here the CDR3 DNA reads TGCGCCAGCAGCAGAGCTAGCGGAGCTCAAGAGACCCAGTACTTC.

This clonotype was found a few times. Here the CDR3 reads CASSQDYLLAGYGYTF. As DNA, the CDR3 is TGCGCCAGCAGCCAAGATTACCTTCTGGCAGGATATGGCTACACCTTC. This rearrangement joins TRBV4-3 to TRBJ1-2; D gene unclear. The CDR3 is made up of 16 amino acids. Trimming left V 0 bases short and J 5 bases short, with 16 bases between. In germline, CDR1 is LGHNA, CDR2 YSLEER.